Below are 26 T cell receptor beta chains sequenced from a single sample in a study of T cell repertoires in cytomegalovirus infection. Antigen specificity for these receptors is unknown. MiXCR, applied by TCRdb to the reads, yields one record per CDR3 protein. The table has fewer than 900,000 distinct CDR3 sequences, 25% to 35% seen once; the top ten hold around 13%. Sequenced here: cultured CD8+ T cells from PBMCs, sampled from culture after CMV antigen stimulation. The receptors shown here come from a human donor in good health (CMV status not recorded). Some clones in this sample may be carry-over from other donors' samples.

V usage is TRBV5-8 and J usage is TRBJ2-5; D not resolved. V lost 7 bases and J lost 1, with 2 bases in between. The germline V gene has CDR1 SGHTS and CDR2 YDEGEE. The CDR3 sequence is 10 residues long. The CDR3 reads CASLQETQYF. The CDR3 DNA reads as TGTGCCAGCCTCCAAGAGACCCAGTACTTC.

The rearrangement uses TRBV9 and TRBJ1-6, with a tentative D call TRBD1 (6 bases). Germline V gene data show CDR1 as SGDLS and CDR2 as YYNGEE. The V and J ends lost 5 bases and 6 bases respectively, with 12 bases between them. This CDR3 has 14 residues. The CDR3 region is CASSGGGSNSPLHF. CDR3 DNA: TGTGCCAGCAGTGGAGGGGGTAGTAATTCACCCCTCCACTTT.

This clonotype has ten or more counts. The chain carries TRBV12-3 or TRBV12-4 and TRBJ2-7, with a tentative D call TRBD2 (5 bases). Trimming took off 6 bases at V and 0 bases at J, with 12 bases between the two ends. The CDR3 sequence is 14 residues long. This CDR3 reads CASSPPGSSYEQYF. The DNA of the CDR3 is TGTGCCAGCAGCCCACCGGGGAGCTCCTACGAGCAGTACTTC.

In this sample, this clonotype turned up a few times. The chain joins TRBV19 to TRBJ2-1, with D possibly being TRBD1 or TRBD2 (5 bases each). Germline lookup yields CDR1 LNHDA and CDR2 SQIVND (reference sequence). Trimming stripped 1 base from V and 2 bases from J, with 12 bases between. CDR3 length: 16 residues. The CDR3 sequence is CASSIGRGRAYNEQFF. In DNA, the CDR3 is TGTGCCAGTAGTATAGGACGGGGCAGGGCCTACAATGAGCAGTTCTTC.

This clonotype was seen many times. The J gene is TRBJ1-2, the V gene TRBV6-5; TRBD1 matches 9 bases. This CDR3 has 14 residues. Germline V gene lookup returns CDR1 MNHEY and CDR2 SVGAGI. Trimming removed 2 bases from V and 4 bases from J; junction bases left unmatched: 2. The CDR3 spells CASSYGTGTYGYTF. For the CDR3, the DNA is TGTGCCAGCAGTTACGGGACAGGGACCTATGGCTACACCTTC.

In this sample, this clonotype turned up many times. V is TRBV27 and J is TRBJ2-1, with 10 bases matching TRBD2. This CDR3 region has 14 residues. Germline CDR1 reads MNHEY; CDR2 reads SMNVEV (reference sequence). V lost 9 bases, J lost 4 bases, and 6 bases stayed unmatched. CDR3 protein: CASQLAGTYNEQFF. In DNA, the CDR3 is TGTGCCAGTCAACTAGCGGGAACTTACAATGAGCAGTTCTTC.

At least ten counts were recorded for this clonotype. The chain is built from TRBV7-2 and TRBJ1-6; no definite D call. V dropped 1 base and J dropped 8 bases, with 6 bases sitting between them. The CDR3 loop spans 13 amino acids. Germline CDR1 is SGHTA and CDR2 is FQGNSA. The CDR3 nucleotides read TGTGCCAGCAGCTTAGGGTGGTATTCACCCCTCCACTTT. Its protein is CASSLGWYSPLHF.

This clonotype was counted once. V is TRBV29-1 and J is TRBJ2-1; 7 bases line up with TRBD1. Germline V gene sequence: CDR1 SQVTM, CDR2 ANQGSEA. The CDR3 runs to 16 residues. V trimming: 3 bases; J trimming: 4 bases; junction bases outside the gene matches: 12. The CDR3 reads CSVEGSDRELYNEQFF. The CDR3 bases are TGCAGCGTTGAGGGGTCCGACAGGGAGTTATACAATGAGCAGTTCTTC.

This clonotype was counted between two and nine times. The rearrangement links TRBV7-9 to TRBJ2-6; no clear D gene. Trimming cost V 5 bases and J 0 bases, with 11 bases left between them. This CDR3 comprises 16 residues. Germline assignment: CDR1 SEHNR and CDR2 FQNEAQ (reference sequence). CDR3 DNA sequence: TGTGCCAGCAGCGAACGAACGGTCTCTGGGGCCAACGTCCTGACTTTC. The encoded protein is CASSERTVSGANVLTF.

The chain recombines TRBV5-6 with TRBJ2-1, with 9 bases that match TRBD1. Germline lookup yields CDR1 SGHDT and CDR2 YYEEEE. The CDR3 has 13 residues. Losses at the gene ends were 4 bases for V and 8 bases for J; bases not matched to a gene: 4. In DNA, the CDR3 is TGTGCCAGCAGCGGGGACAGGGAATATGAGCAGTTCTTC. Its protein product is CASSGDREYEQFF.

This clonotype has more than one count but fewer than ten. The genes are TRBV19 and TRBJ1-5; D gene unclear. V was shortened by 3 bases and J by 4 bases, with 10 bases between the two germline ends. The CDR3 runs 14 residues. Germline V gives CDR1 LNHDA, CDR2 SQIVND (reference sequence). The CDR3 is CASSMRYLNQPQHF. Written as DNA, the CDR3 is TGTGCCAGTAGTATGCGTTACCTTAATCAGCCCCAGCATTTT.

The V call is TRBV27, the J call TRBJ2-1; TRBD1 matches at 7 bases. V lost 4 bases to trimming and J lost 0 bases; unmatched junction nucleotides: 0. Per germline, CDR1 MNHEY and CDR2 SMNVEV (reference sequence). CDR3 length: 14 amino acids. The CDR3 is CASSWTGSYNEQFF. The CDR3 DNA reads TGTGCCAGCAGTTGGACAGGCTCCTACAATGAGCAGTTCTTC.

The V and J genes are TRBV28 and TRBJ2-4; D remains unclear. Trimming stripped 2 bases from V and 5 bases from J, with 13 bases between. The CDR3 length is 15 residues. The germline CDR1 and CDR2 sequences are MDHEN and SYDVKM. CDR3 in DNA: TGTGCCAGCAGTTTAACGCGGCAGCTACAAAACATTCAGTACTTC. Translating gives CASSLTRQLQNIQYF.

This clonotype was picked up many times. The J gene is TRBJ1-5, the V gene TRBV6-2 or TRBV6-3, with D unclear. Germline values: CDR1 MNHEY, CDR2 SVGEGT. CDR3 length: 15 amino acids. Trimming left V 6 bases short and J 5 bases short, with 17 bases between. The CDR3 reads CASSPTARRDQPQHF. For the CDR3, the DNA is TGTGCCAGCAGCCCTACCGCGAGGAGGGATCAGCCCCAGCATTTT.

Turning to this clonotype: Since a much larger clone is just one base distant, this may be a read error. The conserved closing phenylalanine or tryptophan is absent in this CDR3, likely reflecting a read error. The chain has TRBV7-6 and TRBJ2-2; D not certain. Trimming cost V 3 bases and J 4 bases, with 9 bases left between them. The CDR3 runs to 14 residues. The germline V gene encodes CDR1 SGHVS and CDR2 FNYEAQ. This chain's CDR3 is CASSFLGSTGELFL. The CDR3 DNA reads TGTGCCAGCAGCTTTCTGGGAAGCACCGGGGAGCTGTTTCTT.

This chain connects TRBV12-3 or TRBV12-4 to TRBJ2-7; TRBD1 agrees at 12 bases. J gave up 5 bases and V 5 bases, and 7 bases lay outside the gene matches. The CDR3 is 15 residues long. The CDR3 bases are TGTGCCAGCAGTATTACGGGACAGGGGGCCAACGAGCAGTACTTC. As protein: CASSITGQGANEQYF.

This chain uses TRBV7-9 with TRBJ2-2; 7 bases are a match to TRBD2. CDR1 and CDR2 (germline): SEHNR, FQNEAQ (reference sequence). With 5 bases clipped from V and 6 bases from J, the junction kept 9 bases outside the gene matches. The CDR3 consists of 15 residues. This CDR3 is CASSGGREGPGELFF. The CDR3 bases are TGTGCCAGCAGCGGAGGGAGGGAAGGCCCCGGGGAGCTGTTTTTT.

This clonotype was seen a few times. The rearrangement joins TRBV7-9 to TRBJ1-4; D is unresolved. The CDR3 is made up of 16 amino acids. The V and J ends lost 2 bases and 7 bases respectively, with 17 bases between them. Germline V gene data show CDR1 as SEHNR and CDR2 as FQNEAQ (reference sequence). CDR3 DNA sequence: TGTGCCAGCAGCTTACCGGAGTGGGGAATCGGTGAAAAACTGTTTTTT. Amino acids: CASSLPEWGIGEKLFF.

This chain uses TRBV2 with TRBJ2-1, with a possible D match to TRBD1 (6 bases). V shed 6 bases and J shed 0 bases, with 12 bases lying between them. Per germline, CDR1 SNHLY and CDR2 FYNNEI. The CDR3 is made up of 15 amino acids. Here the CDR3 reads CASREVDSSYNEQFF. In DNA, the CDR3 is TGTGCCAGCAGAGAGGTGGACAGCTCCTACAATGAGCAGTTCTTC.

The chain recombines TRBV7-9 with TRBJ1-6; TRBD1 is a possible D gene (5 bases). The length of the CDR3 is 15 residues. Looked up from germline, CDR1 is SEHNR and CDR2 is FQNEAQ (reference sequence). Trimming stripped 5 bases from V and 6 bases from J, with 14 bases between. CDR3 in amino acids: CASSARRGVNSPLHF. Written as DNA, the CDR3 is TGTGCCAGCAGCGCCCGTCGGGGGGTTAATTCACCCCTCCACTTT.

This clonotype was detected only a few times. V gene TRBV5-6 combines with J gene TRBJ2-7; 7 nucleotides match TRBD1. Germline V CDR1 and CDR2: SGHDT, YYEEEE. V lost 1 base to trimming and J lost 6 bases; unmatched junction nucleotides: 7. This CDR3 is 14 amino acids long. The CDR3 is CASSLLDRAIEQYF. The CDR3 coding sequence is TGTGCCAGCAGCTTGTTAGACAGGGCTATCGAGCAGTACTTC.

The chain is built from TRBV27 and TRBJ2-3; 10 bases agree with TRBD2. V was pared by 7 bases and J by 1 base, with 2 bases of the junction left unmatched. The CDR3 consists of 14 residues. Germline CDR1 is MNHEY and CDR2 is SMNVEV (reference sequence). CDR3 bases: TGTGCCAGCAATCTAGCGGGGGGCACAGATACGCAGTATTTT. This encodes CASNLAGGTDTQYF.

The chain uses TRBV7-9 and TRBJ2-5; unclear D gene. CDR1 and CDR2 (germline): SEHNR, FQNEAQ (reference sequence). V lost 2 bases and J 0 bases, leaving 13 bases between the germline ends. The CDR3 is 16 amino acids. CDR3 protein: CASSLSYSLYQETQYF. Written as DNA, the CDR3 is TGTGCCAGCAGCTTATCCTACAGCTTGTACCAAGAGACCCAGTACTTC.

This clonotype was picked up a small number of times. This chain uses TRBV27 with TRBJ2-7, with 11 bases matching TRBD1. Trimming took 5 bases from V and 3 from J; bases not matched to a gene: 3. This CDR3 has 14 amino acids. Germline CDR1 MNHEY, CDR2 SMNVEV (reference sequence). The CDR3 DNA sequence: TGTGCCAGCAGTAAGGACAGGGGGCACTACGAGCAGTACTTC. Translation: CASSKDRGHYEQYF.

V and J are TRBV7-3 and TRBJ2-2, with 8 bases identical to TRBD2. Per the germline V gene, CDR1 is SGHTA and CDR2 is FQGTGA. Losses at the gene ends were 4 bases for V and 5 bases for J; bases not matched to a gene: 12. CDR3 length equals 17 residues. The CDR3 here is CASSSPRVAGITGELFF. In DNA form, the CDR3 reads TGTGCCAGCAGCTCCCCGAGGGTAGCGGGGATAACCGGGGAGCTGTTTTTT.

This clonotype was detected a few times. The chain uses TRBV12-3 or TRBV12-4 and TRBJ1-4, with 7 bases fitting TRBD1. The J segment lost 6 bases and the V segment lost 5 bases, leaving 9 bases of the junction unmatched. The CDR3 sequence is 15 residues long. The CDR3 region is CASSKPGGIDEKLFF. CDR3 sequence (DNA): TGTGCCAGCAGTAAACCAGGGGGTATCGATGAAAAACTGTTTTTT.